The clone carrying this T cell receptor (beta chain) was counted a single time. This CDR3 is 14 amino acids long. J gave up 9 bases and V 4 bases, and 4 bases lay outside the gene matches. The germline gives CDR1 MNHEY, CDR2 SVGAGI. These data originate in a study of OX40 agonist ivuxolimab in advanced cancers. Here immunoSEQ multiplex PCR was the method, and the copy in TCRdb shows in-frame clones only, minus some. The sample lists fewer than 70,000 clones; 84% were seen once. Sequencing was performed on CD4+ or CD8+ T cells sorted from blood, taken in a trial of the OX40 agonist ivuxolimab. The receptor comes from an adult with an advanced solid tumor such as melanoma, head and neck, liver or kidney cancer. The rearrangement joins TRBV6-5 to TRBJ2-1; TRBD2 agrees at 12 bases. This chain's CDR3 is CASSLTSGSREQFF. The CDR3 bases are TGTGCCAGCAGTTTGACTAGCGGGAGTCGTGAGCAGTTCTTC.